The subject of this entry is one T cell receptor (beta chain). The sample originates from a study of OX40 agonist ivuxolimab in advanced cancers. The wider study: Dosing consisted of intravenous ivuxolimab at 0.01 to 10 mg/kg every 2 weeks.

The protocol was immunoSEQ multiplex PCR, while the TCRdb copy is restricted to in-frame clones and leaves out a portion. Of tens of thousands of clones listed, roughly 90% are singletons. Specimen: CD4+ or CD8+ T cells sorted from blood, collected in a trial of the OX40 agonist ivuxolimab. The sequence came from an adult with an advanced solid tumor such as melanoma, head and neck, liver or kidney cancer.

This CDR3 is CASSAPGGNTEAFF. CDR3 coding DNA: TGTGCCAGCAGTGCCCCCGGGGGGAACACTGAAGCTTTCTTT. This chain joins TRBV27 and TRBJ1-1; possibly TRBD1 for D (5 bases). Germline values: CDR1 MNHEY, CDR2 SMNVEV (reference sequence). The CDR3 is 14 residues long. V dropped 5 bases and J dropped 1 base, with 11 bases sitting between them.